The 26 T cell receptor beta chains given below trace back to one sample, sequenced in a study of metastatic and nonmetastatic thyroid tumors. MiXCR was used by TCRdb to re-call the PCR reads. The table includes roughly 89,000 clones, about 12% detected once. Every patient was untreated before thyroid surgery. Sequencing input: tumor tissue. Receptor source: a female donor with papillary thyroid cancer or a benign thyroid nodule (not recorded which). Some clones in this sample may be carry-over from other donors' samples.

The chain couples TRBV20-1 to TRBJ2-1; D remains ambiguous. This CDR3 has 11 amino acids. V lost 4 bases and J lost 3, with 4 bases in between. CDR1 is DFQATT, CDR2 SNEGSKA, per germline (reference sequence). The CDR3: CSAIDYNEQFF. The CDR3 DNA is TGCAGTGCTATAGACTACAATGAGCAGTTCTTC.

This clone showed up many times. This chain links TRBV10-1 with TRBJ2-3; D gene uncertain. Germline CDR1 and CDR2: WNHNN and SYGVQD (reference sequence). V was cut by 0 bases and J by 5 bases, with 12 bases left in between. The CDR3 covers 15 residues. The chain's CDR3 is CASSESNGVLDTQYF. CDR3 DNA: TGCGCCAGCAGTGAGTCGAATGGGGTGCTAGATACGCAGTATTTT.

In the case of this clone: This may come from a read error, since a much larger clone is one base off. The chain employs TRBV5-1 and TRBJ1-4, with D maybe TRBD1 (5 bases). The CDR3 is 14 residues long. Per the germline V gene, CDR1 is SGHRS and CDR2 is YFSETQ. V was shortened by 2 bases and J by 4 bases, with 9 bases between the two germline ends. The CDR3: CASSFRQYNEKLFF. The CDR3, as DNA: TGCGCCAGCAGCTTCCGACAGTATAATGAAAAACTGTTTTTT.

This clone occurred many times. Distinct nucleotide sequences in the sample also encode this CDR3. The chain employs TRBV7-6 and TRBJ2-3; perhaps TRBD1 as D (6 bases). This CDR3 is 16 amino acids long. Germline-derived CDR1 and CDR2 are SGHVS and FNYEAQ. V shed 1 base and J shed 1 base, with 12 bases lying between them. In DNA, the CDR3 is TGTGCCAGCAGCTTAGGGGCCGCAGGGGGCACAGATACGCAGTATTTT. Protein sequence: CASSLGAAGGTDTQYF. The full variable domain, with the rest looked up from reference TRBV7-6 and TRBJ2-3, is GAGVSQSPRYKVTKRGQDVALRCDPISGHVSLYWYRQALGQGPEFLTYFNYEAQQDKSGLPNDRFSAERPEGSISTLTIQRTEQRDSAMYRCASSLGAAGGTDTQYFGPGTRLTVL.

This clone was recorded at least ten times. The V call is TRBV6-2 or TRBV6-3, the J call TRBJ1-1; D is undetermined. The V gene lost 2 bases and the J gene lost 3 bases, with 1 base spanning the gap. The CDR3 extends over 11 amino acids. Germline V gene data show CDR1 as MNHEY and CDR2 as SVGEGT. Here the CDR3 reads CASSYDTEAFF. CDR3 bases: TGTGCCAGCAGTTACGACACTGAAGCTTTCTTT.

The chain recombines TRBV7-2 with TRBJ2-7; a possible D gene is TRBD2 (7 bases). This CDR3 comprises 20 residues. Germline V gives CDR1 SGHTA, CDR2 FQGNSA. Trimming stripped 1 base from V and 6 bases from J, with 31 bases between. CDR3 loop: CASSLGLSGRYGGRVGEQYF. DNA for the CDR3: TGTGCCAGCAGCTTAGGGTTAAGTGGGAGGTACGGGGGGCGAGTTGGCGAGCAGTACTTC.

This clone has more than one count but fewer than ten. A much larger clone differs from this one at a single base, so this may be a read error. In the same sample, other DNA sequences code for this CDR3. V is TRBV28 and J is TRBJ1-1; no clear D. With 2 bases removed from V and 11 bases from J, the gap between germline ends came to 12 bases. The CDR3 consists of 12 residues. Per germline, CDR1 MDHEN and CDR2 SYDVKM. CDR3 in amino acids: CASSLSPGGAFF. The CDR3 DNA follows: TGTGCCAGCAGTTTAAGCCCCGGAGGGGCTTTCTTT.

In this sample, this clone turned up many times. This chain connects TRBV29-1 to TRBJ2-2; 8 bases are a match to TRBD1. Germline CDR1 SQVTM, CDR2 ANQGSEA. J was trimmed by 8 bases and V by 6 bases; bases with no gene match: 8. CDR3 length: 13 amino acids. The CDR3 region is CSVRTGSVGELFF. CDR3 in DNA: TGCAGCGTCCGGACAGGGTCAGTGGGGGAGCTGTTTTTT.

To note about this clone: A much larger clonotype is one base distant, so this may be a read error. Other nucleotide sequences in the sample specify the same CDR3. This rearrangement joins TRBV20-1 to TRBJ2-4; no definite D call. Germline assignment: CDR1 DFQATT and CDR2 SNEGSKA (reference sequence). V dropped 6 bases and J dropped 0 bases, with 15 bases sitting between them. The CDR3 covers 15 residues. CDR3 residues: CSAPPGVQAKNIQYF. The DNA for the CDR3 is TGCAGTGCACCCCCTGGGGTCCAAGCCAAAAACATTCAGTACTTC.

This clone has a count of ten or more. The V gene is TRBV9, the J gene TRBJ1-2; 9 positions match TRBD1. V lost 3 bases, J lost 7 bases, and 16 bases stayed unmatched. This CDR3 has 17 residues. From germline, CDR1 is SGDLS and CDR2 YYNGEE. CDR3 sequence: CASSGGDREVLRSGYTF. The CDR3 region has the DNA TGTGCCAGCAGCGGAGGGGACAGGGAGGTCTTACGTTCTGGCTACACCTTC.

This clone has a count of ten or more. The rearrangement links TRBV5-5 to TRBJ2-7; D assignment may be TRBD1 or TRBD2 (5 bases each). The CDR3 has 15 amino acids. Germline CDR1 and CDR2: SGHKS and YYEKEE (reference sequence). Trimming stripped 7 bases from V and 1 base from J, with 18 bases between. The CDR3 region has the DNA TGTGCCAGCGGCGGATCCGGGACGGAGTCCTACGAGCAGTACTTC. Amino acid sequence: CASGGSGTESYEQYF.

This clone was counted many times. Here the CDR3 reads CASKGNKYEQYF. The CDR3 nucleotides read TGTGCCAGCAAAGGGAACAAGTACGAGCAGTACTTC. The chain combines TRBV28 with TRBJ2-7; D is ambiguous. V was cut by 7 bases and J by 4 bases, with 11 bases left in between. Germline-derived CDR1 and CDR2 are MDHEN and SYDVKM. The CDR3 covers 12 residues.

This clone was detected only a few times. The chain couples TRBV29-1 to TRBJ2-7; D remains ambiguous. From germline, CDR1 is SQVTM and CDR2 ANQGSEA. CDR3 size: 12 residues. V was cut by 2 bases and J by 4 bases, with 9 bases left in between. This chain's CDR3 is CSVEPYRYEQYF. As DNA, the CDR3 is TGCAGCGTTGAACCCTATCGATACGAGCAGTACTTC.

This clone was recorded many times. The V and J genes are TRBV7-6 and TRBJ2-1; 16 nucleotides match TRBD2. CDR3 length: 16 residues. The germline V gene has CDR1 SGHVS and CDR2 FNYEAQ. Trimming took 5 bases from V and 12 from J; bases not matched to a gene: 10. For the CDR3, the DNA is TGTGCCAGCAGCCGTGGGACTAGCGGGAGGGAGGGCACGCAGTTCTTC. Translated, it gives CASSRGTSGREGTQFF.

Many counts were recorded for this clone. V usage is TRBV18 and J usage is TRBJ1-5; D unresolved. V lost 4 bases to trimming and J lost 6 bases, with 10 bases between them. The germline V gene has CDR1 KGHSH and CDR2 LQKENI. This CDR3 has 13 amino acids. The CDR3 nucleotides are TGTGCCAGCTCACTCCGGACTCTTCAGCCCCAGCATTTT. Amino acids: CASSLRTLQPQHF.

This clone has ten or more counts. CDR3 region: CSARASGRITGELFF. In DNA, the CDR3 is TGCAGTGCTAGAGCTAGCGGGAGAATAACCGGGGAGCTGTTTTTT. This chain connects TRBV20-1 to TRBJ2-2; 10 bases are a match to TRBD2. This CDR3 has 15 residues. Per germline, CDR1 DFQATT and CDR2 SNEGSKA (reference sequence). V was pared by 1 base and J by 5 bases, with 4 bases of the junction left unmatched.

In its sample, this clone was seen many times. The V gene is TRBV28, the J gene TRBJ2-7, with 7 bases matching TRBD2. CDR1 MDHEN and CDR2 SYDVKM come from the germline V gene. V lost 7 bases and J lost 0; bases outside the gene matches: 12. This CDR3 has 16 amino acids. Written as DNA, the CDR3 is TGTGCCAGCACTCCCCATGGCAGCGGGAACTCCTACGAGCAGTACTTC. It codes for CASTPHGSGNSYEQYF.

This clone was counted many times. The rearrangement links TRBV12-3 or TRBV12-4 to TRBJ2-3; TRBD2 is a possible D gene (5 bases). There are 13 residues in the CDR3. The V end was cut by 6 bases, the J end by 6 bases, with 13 bases between. In nucleotides, the CDR3 is TGTGCCAGCAGGCCCGGCGGGCCGGATACGCAGTATTTT. Protein sequence: CASRPGGPDTQYF.

The chain has TRBV5-1 and TRBJ2-7; D unclear. CDR3 length: 13 residues. Germline V lookup: CDR1 SGHRS, CDR2 YFSETQ. V dropped 0 bases and J dropped 10 bases, with 14 bases sitting between them. The CDR3 region has the DNA TGCGCCAGCAGCTTGGGTGTGGGCTGGGATCAGTACTTC. It is translated as CASSLGVGWDQYF.

At least ten counts were recorded for this clone. The sample carries other DNA sequences with the same CDR3. CDR3 sequence (DNA): TGTGCCAGCAGTCCGGCCTCTGGAAACACCATATATTTT. This encodes CASSPASGNTIYF. The chain uses TRBV3-1 and TRBJ1-3; D remains ambiguous. The CDR3 contains 13 residues. The germline V and J ends were trimmed by 6 bases and 0 bases, with 6 bases remaining between them. CDR1 and CDR2 from the germline V gene are LGHDT and YNNKEL (reference sequence).

Ten or more counts support this clone. Other DNA sequences in this specimen translate into the identical CDR3. The chain uses TRBV7-6 and TRBJ1-3, with D uncertain. Trimming cost V 1 base and J 4 bases, with 8 bases left between them. Germline V lookup: CDR1 SGHVS, CDR2 FNYEAQ. The CDR3 totals 14 residues. The DNA of the CDR3 is TGTGCCAGCAGCTTAGGACCTCCGGGAAACACCATATATTTT. As protein: CASSLGPPGNTIYF.

This clone was seen many times. V gene TRBV2 combines with J gene TRBJ2-2; 8 positions agree with TRBD2. The germline CDR1 and CDR2 sequences are SNHLY and FYNNEI. V lost 6 bases and J lost 7; bases outside the gene matches: 7. The CDR3 runs 14 residues. The CDR3 region is CASRTPLAGGELFF. The CDR3 DNA follows: TGTGCCAGCAGGACCCCTCTAGCGGGCGGGGAGCTGTTTTTT. Filled out from reference TRBV2 and TRBJ2-2, the complete variable domain reads EPEVTQTPSHQVTQMGQEVILRCVPISNHLYFYWYRQILGQKVEFLVSFYNNEISEKSEIFDDQFSVERPDGSNFTLKIRSTKLEDSAMYFCASRTPLAGGELFFGEGSRLTVL.

This clone occurred many times. V usage is TRBV30 and J usage is TRBJ2-1, with 9 nucleotides matching TRBD2. The V gene end was trimmed by 4 bases and the J gene end by 4 bases; junction bases not matched to a gene: 8. CDR3 length equals 15 residues. CDR1 is GTSNPN and CDR2 is SVGIG in the germline V gene (reference sequence). The CDR3, as DNA: TGTGCCTGGAATTTAGCGGGAGCCTTATACAATGAGCAGTTCTTC. Amino acids: CAWNLAGALYNEQFF.

Points on this clone: Since a much larger clone is just one base distant, this may be a read error. This sample includes further DNA sequences coding for the same CDR3. DNA of the CDR3: TGCGCCAGCAGTGAGTCGGCAGCCGGTCCCGGGGGATACAATGAGCAGTTCTTC. Protein sequence: CASSESAAGPGGYNEQFF. V and J are TRBV10-1 and TRBJ2-1; possible D gene TRBD2, 6 bases. CDR1 and CDR2 from the germline V gene are WNHNN and SYGVQD (reference sequence). Trimming removed 0 bases from V and 4 bases from J, with 19 bases in between. There are 18 residues in the CDR3.

In this sample, this clone turned up many times. CDR3 sequence (DNA): TGTGCCAGCAGTTACTCCGGGGGGGCGGCACAAGAGACCCAGTACTTC. As protein: CASSYSGGAAQETQYF. The chain is built from TRBV6-5 and TRBJ2-5; 8 positions match TRBD2. Germline-derived CDR1 and CDR2 are MNHEY and SVGAGI. This CDR3 has 16 amino acids. V gave up 0 bases and J gave up 2 bases; unmatched junction bases: 5.

This clone was seen a few times. The rearrangement joins TRBV20-1 to TRBJ2-3; 7 bases match TRBD2. This CDR3 has 19 residues. The J segment lost 4 bases and the V segment lost 2 bases, leaving 21 bases of the junction unmatched. Germline CDR1 and CDR2: DFQATT and SNEGSKA (reference sequence). The CDR3 reads CSARPTPRNRLAWADTQYF. Written as DNA, the CDR3 is TGCAGTGCTAGACCTACCCCCCGAAACCGACTAGCATGGGCAGATACGCAGTATTTT.